This TCR beta chain was found in a study of blood T cell repertoires in COVID-19. Study as a whole: The study drew acute and convalescent COVID-19 samples from the United States, Italy and Spain. T cells, B-cell-depleted T cells, or PBMCs provided the cDNA or gDNA that served as material.

This CDR3 spans 16 amino acids. The trim removed 1 base at V and 8 bases at J, leaving 5 bases unmatched. The germline gives CDR1 SGHRS, CDR2 YFSETQ. Here immunoSEQ multiplex PCR was the method, and the copy in TCRdb shows in-frame clones only, minus some. The data contain approximately 38,000 clones, about nine tenths of them singletons. This clone was counted a single time. This TCR was recovered from a man aged 50-59 years with active or convalescent COVID-19. What was sequenced was peripheral blood. V is TRBV5-1 and J is TRBJ2-1; TRBD2 agrees at 14 bases. CDR3 nucleotide sequence: TGCGCCAGCAGCTTGATTGGGACTAGCGGGAGTTATGAGCAGTTCTTC. It codes for CASSLIGTSGSYEQFF.